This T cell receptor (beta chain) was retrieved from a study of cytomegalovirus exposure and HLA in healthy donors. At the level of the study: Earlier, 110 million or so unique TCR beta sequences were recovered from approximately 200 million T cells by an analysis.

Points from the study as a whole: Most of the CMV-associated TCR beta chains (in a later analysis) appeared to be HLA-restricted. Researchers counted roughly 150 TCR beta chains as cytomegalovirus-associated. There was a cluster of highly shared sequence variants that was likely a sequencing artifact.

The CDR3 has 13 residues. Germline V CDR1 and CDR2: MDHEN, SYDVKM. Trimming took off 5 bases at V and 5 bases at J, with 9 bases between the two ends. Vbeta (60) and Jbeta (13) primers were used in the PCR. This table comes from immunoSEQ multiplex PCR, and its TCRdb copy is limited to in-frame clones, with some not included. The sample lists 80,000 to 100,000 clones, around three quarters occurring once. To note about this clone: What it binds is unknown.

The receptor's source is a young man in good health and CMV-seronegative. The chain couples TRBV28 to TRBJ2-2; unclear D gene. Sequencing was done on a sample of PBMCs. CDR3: CASSPLVTGELFF. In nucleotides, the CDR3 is TGTGCCAGCAGTCCCCTAGTTACCGGGGAGCTGTTTTTT.